This T cell receptor (beta chain) was captured by sequencing in a study of OX40 agonist ivuxolimab in advanced cancers. Study overall: In this cohort, patients received ivuxolimab, an agonistic anti-OX40 (CD134) antibody. Earlier treatment with anti-PD-1, anti-PD-L1 or anti-CTLA-4 was permitted, and roughly 42% had received some.

General observations from the study: The work left the antigen specificity of expanded peripheral T cells undetermined.

Clones were sequenced by immunoSEQ multiplex PCR, and TCRdb holds only the in-frame ones, with some missing. This sample carries around 25,000 clones, about 83% of them seen once, and the ten largest clones take roughly 12%. V was pared by 2 bases and J by 7 bases, with 8 bases between. The length of the CDR3 is 12 residues. CDR1 LNHDA and CDR2 SQIVND come from the germline V gene (reference sequence). As for this clone: Its target is not known.

The rearrangement uses TRBV19 and TRBJ1-1, with D unresolved. This material consisted of CD4+ or CD8+ T cells sorted from blood, taken in a trial of the OX40 agonist ivuxolimab. The origin of this receptor is an adult with an advanced solid tumor such as melanoma, head and neck, liver or kidney cancer. Here the CDR3 reads CASSIPGSEAFF. The CDR3 DNA sequence: TGTGCCAGTAGTATACCGGGGAGTGAAGCTTTCTTT.